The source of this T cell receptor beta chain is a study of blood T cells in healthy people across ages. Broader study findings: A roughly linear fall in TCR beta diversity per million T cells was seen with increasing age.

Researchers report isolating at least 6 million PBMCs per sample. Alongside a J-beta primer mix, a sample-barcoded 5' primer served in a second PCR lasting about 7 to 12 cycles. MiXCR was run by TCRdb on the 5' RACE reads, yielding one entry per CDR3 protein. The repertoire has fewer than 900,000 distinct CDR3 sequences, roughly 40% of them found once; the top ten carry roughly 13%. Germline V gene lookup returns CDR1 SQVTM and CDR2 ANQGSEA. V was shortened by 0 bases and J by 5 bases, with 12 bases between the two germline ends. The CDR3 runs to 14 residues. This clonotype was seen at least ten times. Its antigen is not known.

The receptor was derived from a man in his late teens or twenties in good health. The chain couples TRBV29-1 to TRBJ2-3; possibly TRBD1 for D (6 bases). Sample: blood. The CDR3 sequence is CSVEDRGVGDTQYF. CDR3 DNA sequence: TGCAGCGTTGAAGACAGGGGAGTAGGAGATACGCAGTATTTT.